The text below deals with one T cell receptor beta chain. The CDR3 is 14 residues long. V was trimmed by 5 bases and J by 6 bases, leaving 17 bases between them. CDR1 SGHTA and CDR2 FQGNSA come from the germline V gene. Assay: immunoSEQ multiplex PCR; the TCRdb copy retains only in-frame clones and omits some. The table has 70,000 to 100,000 clones, 90% to 95% seen once. This entry comes from a study of blood T cell repertoires in COVID-19. This receptor was taken from a man in his fifties or sixties with acute or convalescent COVID-19. The rearrangement joins TRBV7-2 to TRBJ2-7; perhaps TRBD1 as D (6 bases). The sequenced sample consisted of peripheral blood. CDR3 in amino acids: CASSVTRTGIEQYF. The CDR3 DNA is TGTGCCAGCAGCGTAACGAGAACAGGGATCGAGCAGTACTTC.